The text below deals with one T cell receptor (beta chain). The repertoire was sequenced with immunoSEQ multiplex PCR; TCRdb's copy has only in-frame clones and lacks some. The data contain 120,000 or so clones, roughly 92% of them seen just once; the ten biggest clones take up roughly 6%. V lost 0 bases to trimming and J lost 0 bases, with 12 bases between them. The V gene's germline CDR1 is SGHDT and CDR2 YYEEEE. The CDR3 totals 16 residues. These data belong to a study of T cell changes during pregnancy in multiple sclerosis. The sequence was collected from a female donor with multiple sclerosis, enrolled in a pregnancy study. This chain uses TRBV5-6 with TRBJ2-5, with D perhaps matching TRBD2 (6 bases). The sequences come from peripheral blood, collected before pregnancy. CDR3: CASSLEAGLYQETQYF. Written as DNA, the CDR3 is TGTGCCAGCAGCTTGGAAGCGGGCTTGTACCAAGAGACCCAGTACTTC.